A single sample is the source of the 7 T cell receptor beta chains below, sequenced in a study of blood T cell repertoires in COVID-19. Sequenced by immunoSEQ multiplex PCR; TCRdb stores in-frame clones only, minus some. In the table there are about 65,000 clones, under 95% of which are singletons. The sequenced sample consisted of peripheral blood. The receptor source for this set is a man between 70 and 80 years old with active COVID-19.

This clone was observed a single time. The V call is TRBV6-4, the J call TRBJ2-2, with D unresolved. This CDR3 region has 17 residues. Trimming took off 5 bases at V and 0 bases at J, with 16 bases between the two ends. Per the germline V gene, CDR1 is MRHNA and CDR2 is SNTAGT. CDR3 in DNA: TGTGCCAGCAGTTTGGATCAAGCGAAAGCGAACACCGGGGAGCTGTTTTTT. It is translated as CASSLDQAKANTGELFF.

V usage is TRBV6-5 and J usage is TRBJ1-5; the match to TRBD1 covers 8 bases. This CDR3 has 12 residues. The germline V gene has CDR1 MNHEY and CDR2 SVGAGI. With 6 bases clipped from V and 11 bases from J, the junction kept 6 bases outside the gene matches. The CDR3: CASSPTGGAQHF. The CDR3 coding sequence is TGTGCCAGCAGCCCCACAGGGGGAGCCCAGCATTTT.

The chain combines TRBV2 with TRBJ2-4; a possible D gene is TRBD1 (5 bases). V was cut by 7 bases and J by 5 bases, with 9 bases left in between. Germline lookup yields CDR1 SNHLY and CDR2 FYNNEI. The CDR3 is 12 amino acids. CDR3 protein: CASTGWENIQYF. The CDR3 bases are TGTGCCAGCACAGGGTGGGAAAACATTCAGTACTTC.

CDR3 in amino acids: CASSSLHLQRSDYEQYF. The CDR3, as DNA: TGTGCCAGCAGTTCCCTCCACCTACAGCGGAGCGACTACGAGCAGTACTTC. The J gene is TRBJ2-7, the V gene TRBV6-2 or TRBV6-3; a weak D match, TRBD2 (5 bases). The CDR3 runs 17 residues. CDR1 and CDR2 from the germline V gene are MNHEY and SVGEGT. The V gene lost 4 bases and the J gene lost 3 bases, with 22 bases spanning the gap.

The gene calls are TRBV27 and TRBJ2-5; a possible D gene is TRBD2 (6 bases). Germline loops: CDR1 MNHEY, CDR2 SMNVEV (reference sequence). The CDR3 loop spans 13 amino acids. V lost 2 bases and J 5 bases, leaving 9 bases between the germline ends. The CDR3 DNA reads as TGTGCCAGCAGTTTAGGGGGGTACGAGACCCAGTACTTC. Translated, it gives CASSLGGYETQYF.

This chain uses TRBV2 with TRBJ2-1, with D perhaps matching TRBD1 (6 bases). Germline V lookup: CDR1 SNHLY, CDR2 FYNNEI. This CDR3 has 14 residues. V lost 3 bases to trimming and J lost 6 bases, with 12 bases between them. As DNA, the CDR3 is TGTGCCAGCAGTGAGAGACAGGCCTTCAATGAGCAGTTCTTC. It codes for CASSERQAFNEQFF.

The V call is TRBV5-1, the J call TRBJ2-1; 9 nucleotides align to TRBD2. Germline values: CDR1 SGHRS, CDR2 YFSETQ. The CDR3 runs to 15 residues. The ends lost 5 bases at V and 6 bases at J; junction bases unmatched: 9. The CDR3 reads CASSPAGGVPNEQFF. The CDR3 coding sequence is TGCGCCAGCAGTCCAGCGGGGGGAGTGCCCAATGAGCAGTTCTTC.